The 6 T cell receptor beta chains below all came from one sample that was sequenced in a study of blood T cell repertoires in COVID-19. The repertoire was sequenced with immunoSEQ multiplex PCR; TCRdb's copy has only in-frame clones and lacks some. Among a few hundred thousand clones listed, nearly 90% were seen once. Sample: PBMCs or T cells enriched from blood (not recorded which). These receptors all come from a woman younger than 35 who had been exposed to COVID-19.

The V gene is TRBV25-1, the J gene TRBJ2-1; D not certain. The CDR3 sequence is 12 residues long. Germline CDR1 and CDR2: MGHDK and SYGVNS. V was cut by 3 bases and J by 7 bases, with 7 bases left in between. CDR3 DNA sequence: TGTGCCAGCAGTGACAGAATAAATGAGCAGTTCTTC. Residues: CASSDRINEQFF.

The chain has TRBV12-3 or TRBV12-4 and TRBJ2-7; D remains unclear. The V end was cut by 3 bases, the J end by 2 bases, with 8 bases between. The CDR3 extends over 13 amino acids. In DNA form, the CDR3 reads TGTGCCAGCAGTTTTGGCTCCGCCTACGAGCAGTACTTC. This sequence encodes CASSFGSAYEQYF.

The chain combines TRBV6-2 or TRBV6-3 with TRBJ2-6; D is possibly TRBD2 (7 bases). The V and J ends lost 2 bases and 4 bases respectively, with 15 bases between them. The CDR3 extends over 17 amino acids. Germline values: CDR1 MNHEY, CDR2 SVGEGT. This chain's CDR3 is CASSYQWGGTGANVLTF. The CDR3 bases are TGTGCCAGCAGTTACCAATGGGGGGGCACCGGGGCCAACGTCCTGACTTTC.

The chain uses TRBV11-2 and TRBJ2-7; D perhaps matches TRBD1 (6 bases). Trimming removed 1 base at V and 6 bases at J, with 10 bases between. Germline values: CDR1 SGHAT, CDR2 FQNNGV. The CDR3 is 13 amino acids. CDR3 loop: CASSLGARGEQYF. The CDR3 region has the DNA TGTGCCAGCAGCTTAGGGGCCAGGGGCGAGCAGTACTTC.

This clone was counted a few times. The CDR3 sequence is CASSWAGFDEQYF. The CDR3 nucleotides are TGTGCCAGCAGCTGGGCAGGGTTTGACGAGCAGTACTTC. The chain uses TRBV5-4 and TRBJ2-7; D perhaps matches TRBD1 (5 bases). The V gene's germline CDR1 is SGHNT and CDR2 YYREEE (reference sequence). This CDR3 contains 13 residues. Trimming took 3 bases from V and 5 from J, leaving 12 bases between them.

V and J are TRBV5-1 and TRBJ2-1; D is unresolved. From germline, CDR1 is SGHRS and CDR2 YFSETQ. The V end was cut by 0 bases, the J end by 7 bases, with 5 bases between. The CDR3 extends over 12 amino acids. CDR3 amino acids: CASSLVSNEQFF. The CDR3 nucleotides read TGCGCCAGCAGCTTGGTTTCGAATGAGCAGTTCTTC.